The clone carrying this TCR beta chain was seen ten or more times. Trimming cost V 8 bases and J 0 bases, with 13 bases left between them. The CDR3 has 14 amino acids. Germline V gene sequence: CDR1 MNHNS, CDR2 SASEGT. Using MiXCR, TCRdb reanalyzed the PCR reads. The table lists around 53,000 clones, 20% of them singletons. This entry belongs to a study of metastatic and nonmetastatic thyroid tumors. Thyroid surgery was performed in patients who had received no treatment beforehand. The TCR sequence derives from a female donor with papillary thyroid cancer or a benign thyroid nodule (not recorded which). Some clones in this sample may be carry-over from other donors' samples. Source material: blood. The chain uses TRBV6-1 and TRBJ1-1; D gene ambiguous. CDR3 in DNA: TGTGCCAGCGGCGGGAACAGCTTGAACACTGAAGCTTTCTTT. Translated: CASGGNSLNTEAFF.